These 24 T cell receptor beta chains were all obtained from the same sample, sequenced in a study of immune evolution from preneoplasia to lung adenocarcinoma. Sequenced by immunoSEQ multiplex PCR; TCRdb stores in-frame clones only, minus some. There are 10,000 to 13,000 clones in the sample; roughly four fifths occur only once, and roughly 3.3% lies in the top ten. Input material: FFPE minimally invasive lung adenocarcinoma tissue. The receptors derive from a person aged 65 to 79 with lung adenocarcinoma.

The chain couples TRBV27 to TRBJ2-2, with 12 bases aligning to TRBD1. Per the germline V gene, CDR1 is MNHEY and CDR2 is SMNVEV (reference sequence). The CDR3 has 16 amino acids. With V trimmed by 8 bases and J by 6 bases, 10 bases remained unmatched. CDR3 bases: TGTGCCAGCGCCGGGACAGGGGGCGCCGTCCCCGGGGAGCTGTTTTTT. This gives the protein CASAGTGGAVPGELFF.

This chain uses TRBV19 with TRBJ2-5; D unclear. CDR3 size: 14 residues. Germline V gene sequence: CDR1 LNHDA, CDR2 SQIVND (reference sequence). Trimming shortened V by 4 bases and J by 2 bases, and 11 bases separated the two germline ends. The CDR3 reads CASSTLANQETQYF. Written as DNA, the CDR3 is TGTGCCAGTAGTACCTTAGCTAATCAAGAGACCCAGTACTTC. Together with reference TRBV19 and TRBJ2-5, the CDR3 gives the full variable domain: DGGITQSPKYLFRKEGQNVTLSCEQNLNHDAMYWYRQDPGQGLRLIYYSQIVNDFQKGDIAEGYSVSREKKESFPLTVTSAQKNPTAFYLCASSTLANQETQYFGPGTRLLVL.

The chain employs TRBV11-2 and TRBJ1-4; possible D gene TRBD1, 5 bases. CDR3 length equals 16 residues. V dropped 0 bases and J dropped 3 bases, with 11 bases sitting between them. Germline V gene data show CDR1 as SGHAT and CDR2 as FQNNGV. The DNA for the CDR3 is TGTGCCAGCAGCTTAGACAGGGTGGAGGCTAATGAAAAACTGTTTTTT. Amino acid sequence: CASSLDRVEANEKLFF.

The chain links TRBV18 to TRBJ1-1, with D hard to call. The V gene lost 0 bases and the J gene lost 5 bases, with 7 bases spanning the gap. Germline-derived CDR1 and CDR2 are KGHSH and LQKENI. CDR3 length equals 13 residues. In nucleotides, the CDR3 is TGTGCCAGCTCACCACCTGTGGGTACTGAAGCTTTCTTT. This gives the protein CASSPPVGTEAFF.

The V gene is TRBV7-9, the J gene TRBJ1-5; D perhaps matches TRBD1 (6 bases). This CDR3 comprises 13 residues. The ends were cut back, 5 bases at V and 7 bases at J, with 12 bases in the middle. Germline lookup yields CDR1 SEHNR and CDR2 FQNEAQ (reference sequence). CDR3 in amino acids: CASSPGVGQPQHF. CDR3 bases: TGTGCCAGCAGCCCAGGGGTCGGGCAGCCCCAGCATTTT. Full variable domain (outside the CDR3, taken from reference TRBV7-9 and TRBJ1-5): DTGVSQNPRHKITKRGQNVTFRCDPISEHNRLYWYRQTLGQGPEFLTYFQNEAQLEKSRLLSDRFSAERPKGSFSTLEIQRTEQGDSAMYLCASSPGVGQPQHFGDGTRLSIL.

The chain links TRBV11-2 to TRBJ2-3, with 7 bases aligning to TRBD2. This CDR3 is 15 amino acids long. J gave up 4 bases and V 1 base, and 5 bases lay outside the gene matches. Germline CDR1 and CDR2: SGHAT and FQNNGV. As DNA, the CDR3 is TGTGCCAGCAGCTTAGTCGGAGGGAGGGCAGATACGCAGTATTTT. It codes for CASSLVGGRADTQYF.

This chain connects TRBV7-9 to TRBJ2-1; D not resolved. Germline-derived CDR1 and CDR2 are SEHNR and FQNEAQ (reference sequence). Trimming removed 3 bases from V and 0 bases from J, with 15 bases in between. The CDR3 runs to 17 residues. As DNA, the CDR3 is TGTGCCAGCAGCTTCCTCAGTGGGCCAACCTCCTACAATGAGCAGTTCTTC. Residues: CASSFLSGPTSYNEQFF.

The V gene is TRBV4-2, the J gene TRBJ2-7, with 10 bases identical to TRBD2. Germline assignment: CDR1 LGHNA and CDR2 YNFKEQ. CDR3 length: 16 residues. The junction had 8 bases not matched to a gene; V was cut back by 2 bases and J by 4 bases. In nucleotides, the CDR3 is TGTGCCAGCAGCCAAAACTTTTGGACTAGCGGTTACGAGCAGTACTTC. Protein: CASSQNFWTSGYEQYF.

This rearrangement joins TRBV29-1 to TRBJ2-5, with D unclear. This CDR3 comprises 10 residues. The V end lost 4 bases, the J end lost 1 base, and 1 base lay between the germline ends. Germline values: CDR1 SQVTM, CDR2 ANQGSEA. The CDR3 here is CSVVQETQYF. CDR3 coding DNA: TGCAGCGTTGTCCAAGAGACCCAGTACTTC.

The rearrangement joins TRBV6-5 to TRBJ1-5; a weak D match, TRBD1 (6 bases). Germline V gene lookup returns CDR1 MNHEY and CDR2 SVGAGI. Trimming stripped 4 bases from V and 2 bases from J, with 12 bases between. The length of the CDR3 is 15 residues. In nucleotides, the CDR3 is TGTGCCAGCAGTTCTCACGCAGGGGGCAATCAGCCCCAGCATTTT. Its translation is CASSSHAGGNQPQHF.

The gene calls are TRBV4-1 and TRBJ1-2; 7 bases are a match to TRBD1. V shed 3 bases and J 2 bases; nucleotides not matched to a gene: 9. Germline-derived CDR1 and CDR2 are MGHRA and YSYEKL. CDR3 length: 16 amino acids. CDR3 DNA sequence: TGCGCCAGCAGCCATGGCAGTCCGGGACAGAACTATGGCTACACCTTC. Translated: CASSHGSPGQNYGYTF.

The chain links TRBV29-1 to TRBJ2-3; possible D gene TRBD1, 6 bases. The CDR3 is made up of 14 amino acids. The ends were cut back, 4 bases at V and 0 bases at J, with 11 bases in the middle. The germline V gene has CDR1 SQVTM and CDR2 ANQGSEA. The CDR3 region is CSVGQGSSTDTQYF. CDR3 sequence (DNA): TGCAGCGTTGGTCAGGGGTCAAGCACAGATACGCAGTATTTT.

V usage is TRBV2 and J usage is TRBJ1-5, with D uncertain. The CDR3 extends over 12 amino acids. Per germline, CDR1 SNHLY and CDR2 FYNNEI. V dropped 5 bases and J dropped 5 bases, with 7 bases sitting between them. CDR3 DNA: TGTGCCAGCAGTCCCACCGATCAGCCCCAGCATTTT. Amino acids: CASSPTDQPQHF.

The chain is built from TRBV7-9 and TRBJ1-4; TRBD1 agrees at 10 bases. There are 17 residues in the CDR3. Germline V CDR1 and CDR2: SEHNR, FQNEAQ (reference sequence). V shed 5 bases and J 6 bases; nucleotides not matched to a gene: 12. The CDR3 DNA is TGTGCCAGCAGCACTATCGGAAAAGGACAGGGGGATGAAAAACTGTTTTTT. This encodes CASSTIGKGQGDEKLFF.

The J gene is TRBJ2-7, the V gene TRBV30, with TRBD2 identical over 8 bases. The V segment lost 2 bases and the J segment 3 bases; nucleotides outside the gene matches: 6. Germline CDR1 reads GTSNPN; CDR2 reads SVGIG (reference sequence). The CDR3 totals 14 residues. The CDR3 region is CAWSFSSGFYEQYF. DNA of the CDR3: TGTGCCTGGAGTTTTTCTAGCGGGTTCTACGAGCAGTACTTC. The full variable domain, completed using reference TRBV30 and TRBJ2-7, is SQTIHQWPATLVQPVGSPLSLECTVEGTSNPNLYWYRQAAGRGLQLLFYSVGIGQISSEVPQNLSASRPQDRQFILSSKKLLLSDSGFYLCAWSFSSGFYEQYFGPGTRLTVT.

The chain employs TRBV27 and TRBJ2-1; TRBD2 matches at 12 bases. Germline V CDR1 and CDR2: MNHEY, SMNVEV (reference sequence). V lost 10 bases and J lost 7; bases outside the gene matches: 5. This CDR3 region has 13 residues. CDR3 DNA: TGTGCCACCCTCCTAGCGGGAGGGAATGAGCAGTTCTTC. This translates into CATLLAGGNEQFF.

The CDR3 spells CASSLAGGYNSPLHF. In DNA form, the CDR3 reads TGTGCCAGCAGCTTAGCGGGGGGGTACAATTCACCCCTCCACTTT. The V call is TRBV7-8, the J call TRBJ1-6; D is perhaps TRBD1 (5 bases). From germline, CDR1 is SGHVS and CDR2 FQNEAQ. This CDR3 contains 15 residues. V was shortened by 0 bases and J by 7 bases, with 10 bases between the two germline ends.

This chain connects TRBV5-4 to TRBJ2-7; D gene ambiguous. Germline CDR1 SGHNT, CDR2 YYREEE (reference sequence). V was cut by 6 bases and J by 0 bases, with 10 bases left in between. This CDR3 comprises 13 residues. The CDR3 reads CASTPSGSYEQYF. As DNA, the CDR3 is TGTGCCAGCACCCCATCAGGCTCCTACGAGCAGTACTTC.

The chain recombines TRBV7-2 with TRBJ2-1; unclear D gene. The CDR3 loop spans 12 amino acids. Trimming left V 3 bases short and J 10 bases short, with 10 bases between. Germline V gene lookup returns CDR1 SGHTA and CDR2 FQGNSA. CDR3 protein: CASSLSREEQFF. Here the CDR3 DNA reads TGTGCCAGCAGCTTGAGTCGTGAGGAGCAGTTCTTC.

V is TRBV12-5 and J is TRBJ1-4; maybe TRBD1 (5 bases). The ends were cut back, 6 bases at V and 8 bases at J, with 19 bases in the middle. Germline V gene data show CDR1 as LGHNT and CDR2 as FRNRAP. The CDR3 loop spans 15 amino acids. The CDR3 DNA reads as TGTGCTAGTGGGCCCCCAGTCAGAAAGGGGGAAAAACTGTTTTTT. Residues: CASGPPVRKGEKLFF.

This clone has a single count. V usage is TRBV5-5 and J usage is TRBJ2-5, with a tentative D call TRBD2 (6 bases). Trimming removed 0 bases from V and 5 bases from J, with 14 bases in between. CDR1 and CDR2 (germline): SGHKS, YYEKEE (reference sequence). The CDR3 is 15 residues long. The CDR3 loop reads CASSLAGLGRETQYF. CDR3 nucleotides: TGTGCCAGCAGCTTGGCGGGGCTAGGGAGGGAGACCCAGTACTTC.

J is TRBJ2-5 and V is TRBV28; D is unclear. The CDR3 has 14 residues. Germline lookup yields CDR1 MDHEN and CDR2 SYDVKM. V dropped 5 bases and J dropped 5 bases, with 15 bases sitting between them. CDR3 in amino acids: CASSGRRKVETQYF. CDR3 in DNA: TGTGCCAGCAGTGGCCGAAGGAAAGTCGAGACCCAGTACTTC. Based on the CDR3 plus reference TRBV28 and TRBJ2-5, the full variable domain is DVKVTQSSRYLVKRTGEKVFLECVQDMDHENMFWYRQDPGLGLRLIYFSYDVKMKEKGDIPEGYSVSREKKERFSLILESASTNQTSMYLCASSGRRKVETQYFGPGTRLLVL.

This chain uses TRBV6-6 with TRBJ2-2; D not certain. Germline CDR1 reads MNHNY; CDR2 reads SVGAGI (reference sequence). The CDR3 consists of 12 residues. V lost 6 bases, J lost 5 bases, and 7 bases lay in between. The CDR3 is CASSLITGELFF. DNA of the CDR3: TGTGCCAGCAGCCTGATAACCGGGGAGCTGTTTTTT.

The chain is built from TRBV5-1 and TRBJ2-1; TRBD2 aligns across 8 bases. From germline, CDR1 is SGHRS and CDR2 YFSETQ. This CDR3 comprises 12 residues. J lost 15 bases, V lost 4 bases, and 9 bases had no gene match. The CDR3 region has the DNA TGCGCCAGCAGCCCGGACGGGGGGGCCTGGTTCTTC. Its protein is CASSPDGGAWFF.